Below, 32 T cell receptor beta chains from the same sample are listed, as sequenced in a study of blood T cell repertoires in COVID-19. Measured with immunoSEQ multiplex PCR; TCRdb has only the in-frame clones, and not every one. The top ten hold roughly 20% of the sample, which has tens of thousands of clones, about 70% seen once. Sequencing was done on a sample of peripheral blood. The receptor set was obtained from a woman older than 75 with active or convalescent COVID-19.

The chain links TRBV27 to TRBJ2-3, with D tentatively TRBD1 (7 bases). Germline V gene sequence: CDR1 MNHEY, CDR2 SMNVEV (reference sequence). CDR3 size: 16 residues. Trimming took 3 bases from V and 7 from J, leaving 20 bases between them. CDR3 nucleotides: TGTGCCAGCAGTTTGGGACAGCCTTCGGAGGGGTATACGCAGTATTTT. It translates to CASSLGQPSEGYTQYF.

The chain uses TRBV15 and TRBJ2-1; 11 nucleotides agree with TRBD2. CDR3 length equals 15 residues. Germline trimming cut 3 bases from V and 6 bases from J; bases unmatched to any gene: 4. Per the germline V gene, CDR1 is LNHNV and CDR2 is YYDKDF (reference sequence). The DNA of the CDR3 is TGTGCCACCAGCAGGACTAGCGGGGAGTTCAATGAGCAGTTCTTC. It translates to CATSRTSGEFNEQFF.

The rearrangement joins TRBV7-9 to TRBJ1-2; perhaps TRBD1 as D (5 bases). CDR1 is SEHNR and CDR2 is FQNEAQ in the germline V gene (reference sequence). The CDR3 totals 14 residues. V gave up 7 bases and J gave up 10 bases, with 22 bases separating them. The CDR3 DNA sequence: TGTGCCAGCACTTCGGAGACAGAGACGATCGACTACACCTTC. This encodes CASTSETETIDYTF.

This clone was counted a few times. V is TRBV30 and J is TRBJ1-5; 9 nucleotides match TRBD1. J lost 7 bases, V lost 7 bases, and 8 bases had no gene match. The CDR3 contains 13 residues. Per the germline V gene, CDR1 is GTSNPN and CDR2 is SVGIG (reference sequence). This chain's CDR3 is CAYHRGQGQPQHF. DNA for the CDR3: TGTGCCTATCACAGGGGGCAGGGACAGCCCCAGCATTTT.

This clone was observed a few times. The gene calls are TRBV7-8 and TRBJ1-6; D gene uncertain. V was trimmed by 3 bases and J by 2 bases, leaving 5 bases between them. CDR3 size: 14 residues. Looked up from germline, CDR1 is SGHVS and CDR2 is FQNEAQ. The chain's CDR3 is CASSFRTYNSPLHF. The CDR3 bases are TGTGCCAGCAGCTTCAGAACCTATAATTCACCCCTCCACTTT.

CDR3 bases: TGCGCCAGCAGCCCCACGGTAGGCGGAGCAGATACGCAGTATTTT. This translates into CASSPTVGGADTQYF. V gene TRBV4-3 combines with J gene TRBJ2-3; D is uncertain. Trimming took off 4 bases at V and 4 bases at J, with 15 bases between the two ends. Germline CDR1 is LGHNA and CDR2 is YSLEER. The CDR3 length is 15 residues.

This chain links TRBV19 with TRBJ2-5; TRBD1 matches 12 bases. J was trimmed by 4 bases and V by 5 bases; bases with no gene match: 5. Germline assignment: CDR1 LNHDA and CDR2 SQIVND (reference sequence). The CDR3 is 15 amino acids. CDR3 in amino acids: CASSLGTGGGETQYF. As DNA, the CDR3 is TGTGCCAGTAGTCTAGGGACAGGGGGCGGAGAGACCCAGTACTTC. Together with reference TRBV19 and TRBJ2-5, the CDR3 gives the full variable domain: DGGITQSPKYLFRKEGQNVTLSCEQNLNHDAMYWYRQDPGQGLRLIYYSQIVNDFQKGDIAEGYSVSREKKESFPLTVTSAQKNPTAFYLCASSLGTGGGETQYFGPGTRLLVL.

The CDR3 sequence is CAIGRGLNEKLFF. In DNA form, the CDR3 reads TGTGCCATCGGGAGGGGCCTAAATGAAAAACTGTTTTTT. V usage is TRBV6-5 and J usage is TRBJ1-4; perhaps TRBD1 as D (5 bases). V was shortened by 10 bases and J by 5 bases, with 14 bases between the two germline ends. The CDR3 spans 13 residues. Germline assignment: CDR1 MNHEY and CDR2 SVGAGI.

The chain has TRBV5-4 and TRBJ2-2, with TRBD2 matching 12 bases. Germline V gives CDR1 SGHNT, CDR2 YYREEE (reference sequence). CDR3 length: 17 amino acids. Losses at the gene ends were 3 bases for V and 4 bases for J; bases not matched to a gene: 7. DNA of the CDR3: TGTGCCAGCAGCTCCTTTACTAGCGGGGGGAGCACCGGGGAGCTGTTTTTT. As protein: CASSSFTSGGSTGELFF.

This rearrangement joins TRBV19 to TRBJ1-1; possibly TRBD1 for D (6 bases). In germline, CDR1 is LNHDA, CDR2 SQIVND (reference sequence). The CDR3 loop spans 13 amino acids. Between the trimmed V and J ends, which lost 3 bases and 6 bases, there was a span of 11 bases. The CDR3 spells CASSIAGAAEAFF. The CDR3 DNA is TGTGCCAGTAGTATCGCAGGGGCGGCTGAAGCTTTCTTT. Filled out from reference TRBV19 and TRBJ1-1, the complete variable domain reads DGGITQSPKYLFRKEGQNVTLSCEQNLNHDAMYWYRQDPGQGLRLIYYSQIVNDFQKGDIAEGYSVSREKKESFPLTVTSAQKNPTAFYLCASSIAGAAEAFFGQGTRLTVV.

This sequence joins TRBV4-3 and TRBJ2-5; D is uncertain. Germline V gives CDR1 LGHNA, CDR2 YSLEER. This CDR3 is built from 14 residues. Trimming shortened V by 1 base and J by 1 base, and 7 bases separated the two germline ends. CDR3 DNA sequence: TGCGCCAGCAGCCAAGGAACGGTCCAAGAGACCCAGTACTTC. Protein: CASSQGTVQETQYF.

The chain recombines TRBV6-1 with TRBJ2-7; possibly TRBD2 for D (5 bases). V was trimmed by 2 bases and J by 5 bases, leaving 10 bases between them. The CDR3 is 13 residues long. Per germline, CDR1 MNHNS and CDR2 SASEGT. The DNA for the CDR3 is TGTGCCAGCAGTGAAAATGGGGAGAACGAGCAGTACTTC. As protein: CASSENGENEQYF.

CDR3 loop: CASSETGWFDEQYF. CDR3 DNA sequence: TGTGCCAGCAGCGAGACAGGGTGGTTCGACGAGCAGTACTTC. V gene TRBV7-2 combines with J gene TRBJ2-7; TRBD1 aligns across 7 bases. CDR1 and CDR2 (germline): SGHTA, FQGNSA. This CDR3 region has 14 residues. V dropped 5 bases and J dropped 5; count of bases not matched to a gene: 9. Full variable domain (missing parts from reference TRBV7-2 and TRBJ2-7): GAGVSQSPSNKVTEKGKDVELRCDPISGHTALYWYRQSLGQGLEFLIYFQGNSAPDKSGLPSDRFSAERTGGSVSTLTIQRTQQEDSAVYLCASSETGWFDEQYFGPGTRLTVT.

The rearrangement uses TRBV9 and TRBJ1-1, with TRBD1 identical over 10 bases. J gave up 7 bases and V 3 bases, and 9 bases lay outside the gene matches. Germline-derived CDR1 and CDR2 are SGDLS and YYNGEE. The CDR3 is made up of 15 amino acids. As DNA, the CDR3 is TGTGCCAGCAGCGAAACGGACAGGGGGTCGGATGAAGCTTTCTTT. Translated: CASSETDRGSDEAFF. The whole variable domain, remainder taken from reference TRBV9 and TRBJ1-1, is DSGVTQTPKHLITATGQRVTLRCSPRSGDLSVYWYQQSLDQGLQFLIQYYNGEERAKGNILERFSAQQFPDLHSELNLSSLELGDSALYFCASSETDRGSDEAFFGQGTRLTVV.

The gene calls are TRBV13 and TRBJ2-7; 7 positions match TRBD1. Per the germline V gene, CDR1 is PRHDT and CDR2 is FYEKMQ (reference sequence). Losses at the gene ends were 2 bases for V and 1 base for J; bases not matched to a gene: 8. CDR3 length: 16 amino acids. The DNA of the CDR3 is TGTGCCAGCAGCTTAAAAAAGACAGGGCAATCCTACGAGCAGTACTTC. This codes for CASSLKKTGQSYEQYF.

As for this clone: Other nucleotide sequences from this sample produce the same CDR3. The rearrangement joins TRBV9 to TRBJ2-7, with D perhaps TRBD1 (5 bases). Trimming took 0 bases from V and 0 from J, leaving 10 bases between them. The CDR3 is made up of 15 amino acids. Germline V gene sequence: CDR1 SGDLS, CDR2 YYNGEE. The CDR3 sequence is CASSVGPRGSYEQYF. CDR3 coding DNA: TGTGCCAGCAGCGTAGGCCCAAGGGGCTCCTACGAGCAGTACTTC.

This chain uses TRBV5-1 with TRBJ1-4; D gene uncertain. The CDR3 has 16 residues. V was pared by 4 bases and J by 3 bases, with 16 bases between. Germline V lookup: CDR1 SGHRS, CDR2 YFSETQ. CDR3 sequence reads: CASSPRVSYANEKLFF. CDR3 sequence (DNA): TGCGCCAGCAGCCCGCGGGTATCCTATGCTAATGAAAAACTGTTTTTT.

The chain links TRBV7-9 to TRBJ1-6; 8 bases match TRBD1. Trimming removed 5 bases from V and 7 bases from J; junction bases left unmatched: 10. Germline CDR1 is SEHNR and CDR2 is FQNEAQ (reference sequence). This CDR3 region has 16 residues. CDR3 loop: CASSPDRGTANSPLHF. The CDR3 bases are TGTGCCAGCAGCCCCGACAGGGGCACGGCGAATTCACCCCTCCACTTT.

This clone was found many times. The gene calls are TRBV11-3 and TRBJ2-1; D is ambiguous. V was trimmed by 0 bases and J by 6 bases, leaving 9 bases between them. Germline CDR1 is SGHNT and CDR2 is YENEEA. The CDR3 loop spans 14 amino acids. CDR3 residues: CASSLDQEGNEQFF. The CDR3 DNA reads as TGTGCCAGCAGCTTAGATCAGGAAGGCAATGAGCAGTTCTTC.

This clone was picked up a small number of times. The chain carries TRBV9 and TRBJ1-6; 7 nucleotides match TRBD1. This CDR3 has 17 residues. Germline V gene data show CDR1 as SGDLS and CDR2 as YYNGEE. V shed 0 bases, J shed 14 bases, and the junction held 17 bases outside the gene matches. This CDR3 reads CASSVDGVGDSLITLHF. The CDR3 bases are TGTGCCAGCAGCGTAGATGGGGTTGGGGACAGTCTCATAACCCTCCACTTT. Looking up the rest from reference TRBV9 and TRBJ1-6 gives the full variable domain: DSGVTQTPKHLITATGQRVTLRCSPRSGDLSVYWYQQSLDQGLQFLIQYYNGEERAKGNILERFSAQQFPDLHSELNLSSLELGDSALYFCASSVDGVGDSLITLHFGNGTRLTVT.

The chain uses TRBV6-2 or TRBV6-3 and TRBJ1-5; D not certain. This CDR3 has 17 amino acids. Germline V CDR1 and CDR2: MNHEY, SVGEGT. Deletions cut 0 bases from V and 3 bases from J, with 15 bases between. The CDR3 bases are TGTGCCAGCAGTTACTCCATCGGGGTGTTGGTCAATCAGCCCCAGCATTTT. Residues: CASSYSIGVLVNQPQHF.

This clone appeared a few times. This sequence joins TRBV3-1 (or the pseudogene TRBV3-2) and TRBJ2-3; 11 bases are a match to TRBD2. V lost 4 bases, J lost 2 bases, and 2 bases stayed unmatched. CDR3 length: 15 amino acids. Germline CDR1 is LGHDT and CDR2 is YNNKEL (reference sequence). The CDR3 protein is CASSLGLAATDTQYF. The CDR3 nucleotides read TGTGCCAGCAGCCTGGGACTAGCGGCCACAGATACGCAGTATTTT.

The V call is TRBV11-3, the J call TRBJ2-7, with 8 bases aligning to TRBD1. V shed 3 bases and J 5 bases; nucleotides not matched to a gene: 6. Germline values: CDR1 SGHNT, CDR2 YENEEA. The length of the CDR3 is 14 residues. CDR3 in amino acids: CASSFGTGGHEQYF. CDR3 nucleotides: TGTGCCAGCAGCTTTGGGACAGGAGGTCACGAGCAGTACTTC.

J is TRBJ1-2 and V is TRBV28; tentatively, D is TRBD1 (6 bases). CDR1 MDHEN and CDR2 SYDVKM come from the germline V gene. This CDR3 comprises 12 residues. Trimming took 4 bases from V and 8 from J, leaving 11 bases between them. The CDR3 spells CASSWRTVGYTF. As DNA, the CDR3 is TGTGCCAGCAGTTGGAGGACAGTCGGCTACACCTTC.

The CDR3 sequence is CASSQDPPGGTSGDETQYF. The CDR3, as DNA: TGCGCCAGCAGCCAAGATCCCCCGGGGGGGACTAGCGGGGATGAGACCCAGTACTTC. The V gene is TRBV4-3, the J gene TRBJ2-5, with 13 nucleotides matching TRBD2. In germline, CDR1 is LGHNA, CDR2 YSLEER. The CDR3 extends over 19 amino acids. J was trimmed by 5 bases and V by 0 bases; bases with no gene match: 12.

This clone was seen a handful of times. The J gene is TRBJ1-2, the V gene TRBV19, with D unresolved. CDR1 and CDR2 from the germline V gene are LNHDA and SQIVND (reference sequence). V lost 4 bases and J 3 bases, leaving 9 bases between the germline ends. This CDR3 has 13 amino acids. CDR3 loop: CASSKSGHYGYTF. Here the CDR3 DNA reads TGTGCCAGTAGTAAGTCAGGCCACTATGGCTACACCTTC. The full variable domain, completed using reference TRBV19 and TRBJ1-2, is DGGITQSPKYLFRKEGQNVTLSCEQNLNHDAMYWYRQDPGQGLRLIYYSQIVNDFQKGDIAEGYSVSREKKESFPLTVTSAQKNPTAFYLCASSKSGHYGYTFGSGTRLTVV.

The chain uses TRBV7-3 and TRBJ2-2; 7 bases align to TRBD2. The J segment lost 4 bases and the V segment lost 0 bases, leaving 2 bases of the junction unmatched. The CDR3 extends over 15 amino acids. Germline loops: CDR1 SGHTA, CDR2 FQGTGA. The CDR3 reads CASSLTSGLTGELFF. In nucleotides, the CDR3 is TGTGCCAGCAGCTTAACTAGCGGGCTCACCGGGGAGCTGTTTTTT.

This clone was detected once. The chain combines TRBV24-1 with TRBJ1-5, with D unclear. The length of the CDR3 is 16 residues. CDR1 and CDR2 from the germline V gene are KGHDR and SFDVKD. V gave up 5 bases and J gave up 0 bases, with 13 bases separating them. The CDR3 here is CATSAEDGLSNQPQHF. In DNA form, the CDR3 reads TGTGCCACCAGTGCCGAAGACGGACTTAGCAATCAGCCCCAGCATTTT.

This clone was seen just once. The chain uses TRBV29-1 and TRBJ1-1, with 9 bases aligning to TRBD1. This CDR3 is built from 16 residues. Trimming removed 4 bases from V and 1 base from J; junction bases left unmatched: 10. The germline V gene encodes CDR1 SQVTM and CDR2 ANQGSEA. CDR3 in DNA: TGCAGCGTTGTCCCGGGACAGGGCGAGGGGAACACTGAAGCTTTCTTT. Translated, it gives CSVVPGQGEGNTEAFF.

The rearrangement uses TRBV30 and TRBJ2-3; D is uncertain. The CDR3 is 13 residues long. Trimming cost V 4 bases and J 2 bases, with 10 bases left between them. Germline lookup yields CDR1 GTSNPN and CDR2 SVGIG (reference sequence). CDR3 bases: TGTGCCTGGAATTTCGGGTCCACAGATACGCAGTATTTT. Residues: CAWNFGSTDTQYF.

The rearrangement uses TRBV18 and TRBJ2-3, with TRBD1 identical over 9 bases. The CDR3 contains 15 residues. The V and J ends lost 6 bases and 2 bases, in that order; junction bases with no gene match: 6. The V gene's germline CDR1 is KGHSH and CDR2 LQKENI. The CDR3 nucleotides are TGTGCCAGCTCCCCGGGACAGGGCTACACAGATACGCAGTATTTT. As protein: CASSPGQGYTDTQYF.

This clone was observed a few times. The gene calls are TRBV6-5 and TRBJ1-1; 7 bases are a match to TRBD1. The CDR3 length is 14 residues. The V gene's germline CDR1 is MNHEY and CDR2 SVGAGI. V lost 6 bases and J lost 1; bases outside the gene matches: 5. CDR3 protein: CASRWTGTNTEAFF. CDR3 bases: TGTGCCAGCAGATGGACAGGTACGAACACTGAAGCTTTCTTT.